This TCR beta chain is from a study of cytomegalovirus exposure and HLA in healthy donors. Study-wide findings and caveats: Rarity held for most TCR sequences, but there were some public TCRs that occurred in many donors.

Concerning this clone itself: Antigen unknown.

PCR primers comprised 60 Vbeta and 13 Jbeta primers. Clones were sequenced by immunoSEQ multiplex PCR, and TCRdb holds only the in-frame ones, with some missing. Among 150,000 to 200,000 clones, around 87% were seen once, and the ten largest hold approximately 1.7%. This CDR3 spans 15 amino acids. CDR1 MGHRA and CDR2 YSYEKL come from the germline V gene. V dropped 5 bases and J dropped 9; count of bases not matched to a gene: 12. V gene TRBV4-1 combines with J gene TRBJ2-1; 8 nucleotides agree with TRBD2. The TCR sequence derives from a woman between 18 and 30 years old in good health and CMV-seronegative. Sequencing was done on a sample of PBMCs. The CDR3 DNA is TGCGCCAGCAGCTCCCCCGGGGGGGCCGCTAGTGAGCAGTTCTTC. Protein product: CASSSPGGAASEQFF.